One TCR beta chain is described in this entry. The data derive from a study of blood T cell repertoires in COVID-19. Study as a whole: T cells, B-cell-depleted T cells, or PBMCs supplied cDNA or gDNA.

Those who participated ranged in age from about 18 to 89 years and resided in some 24 US areas. Sequencing was performed with immunoSEQ multiplex PCR; in TCRdb, only in-frame clones are kept and a portion is missing. The table lists around 250,000 clones, just over 85% of them singletons. The V and J ends lost 3 bases and 5 bases, in that order; junction bases with no gene match: 11. The CDR3 is 17 amino acids. Germline-derived CDR1 and CDR2 are SGDLS and YYNGEE. Sequenced: PBMCs or T cells enriched from blood (not recorded which). The sequence came from a young man who had recovered from COVID-19. The rearrangement links TRBV9 to TRBJ1-6; TRBD1 matches at 7 bases. CDR3 sequence reads: CASSEGPGTANNSPLHF. The CDR3, as DNA: TGTGCCAGCAGCGAGGGACCCGGGACAGCTAATAATTCACCCCTCCACTTT.